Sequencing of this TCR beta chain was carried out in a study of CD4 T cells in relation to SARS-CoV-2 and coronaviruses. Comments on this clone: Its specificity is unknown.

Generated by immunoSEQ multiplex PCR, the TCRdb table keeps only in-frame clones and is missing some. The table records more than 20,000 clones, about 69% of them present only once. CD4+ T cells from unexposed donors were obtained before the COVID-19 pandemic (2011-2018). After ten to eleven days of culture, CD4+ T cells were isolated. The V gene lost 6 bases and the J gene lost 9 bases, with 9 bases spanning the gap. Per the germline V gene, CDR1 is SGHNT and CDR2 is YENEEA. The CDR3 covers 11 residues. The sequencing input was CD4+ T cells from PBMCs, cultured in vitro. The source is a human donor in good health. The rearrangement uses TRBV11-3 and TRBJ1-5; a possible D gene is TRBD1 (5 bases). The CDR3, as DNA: TGTGCCAGCAGGGGGGAGTCGCCCCAGCATTTT. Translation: CASRGESPQHF.